The next 8 T cell receptor beta chains were all read from a single sample in a study of shared clonotypes between healthy human individuals. This table comes from immunoSEQ multiplex PCR, and its TCRdb copy is limited to in-frame clones, with some not included. Of about 1 million clones in the sample, approximately 68% are singletons; the top ten hold around 1.5%. The material sequenced was memory CD4+ T cells sorted from blood. The subset was: CD45RA-negative fraction. The receptors here all came from a man between 18 and 29 years old in good health.

CDR3 in amino acids: CASTYGPYEQYF. As DNA, the CDR3 is TGTGCCAGCACCTACGGTCCCTACGAGCAGTACTTC. The chain combines TRBV6-1 with TRBJ2-7; D gene unclear. CDR1 is MNHNS, CDR2 SASEGT, per germline. Between the trimmed V and J ends, which lost 7 bases and 2 bases, there was a span of 9 bases. The CDR3 has 12 residues.

The chain combines TRBV12-1 with TRBJ2-2; TRBD2 reflects the table's D call only, with no check against the DNA. TRBV12-1 is deemed a pseudogene. The CDR3 spans 15 residues. CDR3 residues: CASSSPISRTGELFF. In DNA form, the CDR3 reads TGTGCCAGCAGCTCCCCTATCTCCCGCACCGGGGAGCTGTTTTTT.

V usage is TRBV18 and J usage is TRBJ2-2; D unresolved. Per the germline V gene, CDR1 is KGHSH and CDR2 is LQKENI. CDR3 length: 15 amino acids. V lost 3 bases and J 6 bases, leaving 14 bases between the germline ends. CDR3 DNA sequence: TGTGCCAGCTCACCCATAAAATCTGCTCCCGGGGAGCTGTTTTTT. Protein sequence: CASSPIKSAPGELFF.

The CDR3 DNA follows: TGTGCCAGCAGCATGCTACGGACAGGAGCGGCAGATACGCAGTATTTT. Its protein product is CASSMLRTGAADTQYF. The chain uses TRBV27 and TRBJ2-3, with TRBD1 matching 7 bases. The CDR3 runs to 16 residues. From germline, CDR1 is MNHEY and CDR2 SMNVEV (reference sequence). V gave up 6 bases and J gave up 4 bases; unmatched junction bases: 13.

The chain carries TRBV11-3 and TRBJ2-2, with D tentatively TRBD1 or TRBD2 (5 bases each). CDR3 length: 19 residues. Per germline, CDR1 SGHNT and CDR2 YENEEA. Trimming left V 6 bases short and J 1 base short, with 24 bases between. The CDR3 DNA reads TGTGCCAGCAGTCAAGGCGGTCTTGGGGGAAGAAGGAACACCGGGGAGCTGTTTTTT. This sequence encodes CASSQGGLGGRRNTGELFF.

The chain combines TRBV7-6 with TRBJ2-3, with 10 bases identical to TRBD1. Germline loops: CDR1 SGHVS, CDR2 FNYEAQ. The CDR3 spans 16 residues. V lost 5 bases and J lost 6; bases outside the gene matches: 11. The CDR3 here is CASSPGQGRLRDTQYF. Written as DNA, the CDR3 is TGTGCCAGCAGCCCGGGACAGGGGAGACTAAGGGATACGCAGTATTTT.

The chain uses TRBV21-1 and TRBJ2-7; TRBD1 is the table's D call and was not checked against the DNA. TRBV21-1 is a pseudogene locus. The CDR3 is made up of 16 amino acids. The chain's CDR3 is CASSKAREDRDYEQYF. CDR3 DNA: TGTGCCAGCAGCAAAGCGCGAGAGGACAGGGATTACGAGCAGTACTTC.

The chain links TRBV19 to TRBJ1-1; 7 bases map to TRBD1. This CDR3 spans 15 amino acids. The germline V gene encodes CDR1 LNHDA and CDR2 SQIVND (reference sequence). The junction had 6 bases not matched to a gene; V was cut back by 5 bases and J by 0 bases. CDR3: CASSPRGQLNTEAFF. Here the CDR3 DNA reads TGTGCCAGTAGTCCGCGGGGACAGCTGAACACTGAAGCTTTCTTT.